This passage covers 21 T cell receptor beta chains from one sample sequenced in a study of shared clonotypes between healthy human individuals. TCRdb keeps only in-frame clones here, not all; method: immunoSEQ multiplex PCR. The sample lists almost 750,000 clones, about two thirds occurring once. Sequencing was done on a sample of memory CD4+ T cells sorted from blood. Regarding subset: CD45RA-negative fraction. These receptors all come from a woman in her twenties or thirties in good health.

The chain is built from TRBV5-6 and TRBJ1-2; tentative D call: TRBD1 (6 bases). The V gene lost 2 bases and the J gene lost 6 bases, with 11 bases spanning the gap. Germline loops: CDR1 SGHDT, CDR2 YYEEEE. The CDR3 covers 13 residues. CDR3 DNA sequence: TGTGCCAGCAGCTTTGCAGGGGAAGATGGCTACACCTTC. Translated, it gives CASSFAGEDGYTF.

This clone was observed a few times. This chain connects TRBV7-9 to TRBJ2-5; 10 bases map to TRBD2. CDR1 and CDR2 from the germline V gene are SEHNR and FQNEAQ (reference sequence). The CDR3 is 17 residues long. The V segment lost 8 bases and the J segment 5 bases; nucleotides outside the gene matches: 17. Here the CDR3 DNA reads TGTGCCAGCGGCACCACTAGCGGGATAAGGGGGAAGGAGACCCAGTACTTC. As protein: CASGTTSGIRGKETQYF.

The chain couples TRBV5-1 to TRBJ2-2; 13 bases agree with TRBD2. V was clipped by 3 bases and J by 0 bases; unmatched bases: 2. Germline V gene sequence: CDR1 SGHRS, CDR2 YFSETQ. This CDR3 region has 17 residues. CDR3 residues: CASSSTSGRPNTGELFF. The CDR3 DNA is TGCGCCAGCAGCTCGACTAGCGGGAGGCCGAACACCGGGGAGCTGTTTTTT.

As for this clone: The same CDR3 also results from other DNA sequences found in this sample. The genes are TRBV28 and TRBJ2-5; D is unresolved. Between the trimmed V and J ends, which lost 4 bases and 1 base, there was a span of 7 bases. The CDR3 is 13 amino acids. Germline V CDR1 and CDR2: MDHEN, SYDVKM. The CDR3 region is CASSSSPQETQYF. DNA of the CDR3: TGTGCCAGCAGTTCCAGCCCCCAAGAGACCCAGTACTTC.

This clone showed up just once. CDR3 DNA: TGTGCCAGCATACCCACCTGGGACAGCGGATATACCTACGAGCAGTACTTC. As protein: CASIPTWDSGYTYEQYF. The V gene is TRBV21-1, the J gene TRBJ2-5; TRBD1 is taken as the D call from the table, unchecked against the DNA. The DNA end is more similar to TRBJ2-7, so the J call may be wrong. TRBV21-1 is termed a pseudogene. The CDR3 sequence is 17 residues long.

In its sample, this clone was seen many times. The DNA for the CDR3 is TGTGCCAGCAGCTTCGACAGGGGGCTCACAGATACGCAGTATTTT. Its protein is CASSFDRGLTDTQYF. The chain is built from TRBV13 and TRBJ2-3, with TRBD1 matching 10 bases. This CDR3 spans 15 amino acids. The V segment lost 3 bases and the J segment 2 bases; nucleotides outside the gene matches: 2. Germline CDR1 and CDR2: PRHDT and FYEKMQ (reference sequence).

The gene calls are TRBV10-3 and TRBJ2-3, with D unclear. V lost 4 bases, J lost 6 bases, and 8 bases lay in between. The CDR3 is 12 residues long. CDR1 and CDR2 (germline): ENHRY, SYGVKD. For the CDR3, the DNA is TGTGCCATCAGTGCAAGCGCCGATACGCAGTATTTT. Translating gives CAISASADTQYF.

V usage is TRBV28 and J usage is TRBJ2-5; D is unresolved. Trimming shortened V by 6 bases and J by 2 bases, and 10 bases separated the two germline ends. Germline loops: CDR1 MDHEN, CDR2 SYDVKM. This CDR3 has 13 amino acids. The CDR3 spells CASRMRVQETQYF. DNA of the CDR3: TGTGCCAGCAGGATGAGAGTACAAGAGACCCAGTACTTC.

V usage is TRBV28 and J usage is TRBJ2-7; 7 bases align to TRBD2. This CDR3 has 15 amino acids. Germline V lookup: CDR1 MDHEN, CDR2 SYDVKM. The V gene end was trimmed by 2 bases and the J gene end by 2 bases; junction bases not matched to a gene: 6. Here the CDR3 reads CASSLGGVTPYEQYF. DNA of the CDR3: TGTGCCAGCAGTTTAGGGGGGGTCACGCCCTACGAGCAGTACTTC.

This clone was recorded only once. The chain employs TRBV19 and TRBJ2-7; D might be TRBD1 (6 bases). Germline CDR1 reads LNHDA; CDR2 reads SQIVND (reference sequence). CDR3 length: 14 residues. Trimming shortened V by 4 bases and J by 6 bases, and 16 bases separated the two germline ends. The CDR3 sequence is CASSKDSGSREQYF. CDR3 DNA: TGTGCCAGTAGTAAGGACAGTGGCTCTCGCGAGCAGTACTTC.

The chain combines TRBV5-1 with TRBJ2-1; no reliable D call. This CDR3 comprises 12 residues. V shed 7 bases and J shed 10 bases, with 15 bases lying between them. CDR1 and CDR2 from the germline V gene are SGHRS and YFSETQ. CDR3 sequence (DNA): TGCGCCAGCCGCCCGCAAGGTTCGGAGCAGTTCTTC. This encodes CASRPQGSEQFF. Complete variable domain (other parts from reference TRBV5-1 and TRBJ2-1): KAGVTQTPRYLIKTRGQQVTLSCSPISGHRSVSWYQQTPGQGLQFLFEYFSETQRNKGNFPGRFSGRQFSNSRSEMNVSTLELGDSALYLCASRPQGSEQFFGPGTRLTVL.

This sequence joins TRBV10-3 and TRBJ1-2; D call uncertain. The V end was cut by 10 bases, the J end by 4 bases, with 16 bases between. CDR3 length equals 13 residues. Per germline, CDR1 ENHRY and CDR2 SYGVKD. CDR3 DNA sequence: TGTGCCACCTCCCCTGACGGTTCCTATGGCTACACCTTC. The encoded protein is CATSPDGSYGYTF.

This clone was seen a few times. The chain links TRBV9 to TRBJ2-5; 8 bases map to TRBD1. This CDR3 has 17 residues. Trimming cost V 0 bases and J 5 bases; bases outside gene matches: 12. Germline V CDR1 and CDR2: SGDLS, YYNGEE. For the CDR3, the DNA is TGTGCCAGCAGCGTAGTCTCCGGACAGGGAGGACGGGAGACCCAGTACTTC. Encoded protein: CASSVVSGQGGRETQYF.

This chain uses TRBV19 with TRBJ2-7; 10 positions match TRBD1. The germline V gene has CDR1 LNHDA and CDR2 SQIVND (reference sequence). CDR3 length: 15 amino acids. The V gene end was trimmed by 6 bases and the J gene end by 2 bases; junction bases not matched to a gene: 7. DNA for the CDR3: TGTGCCAGTAGGGGTGTCGGACAGGGGGCCTACGAGCAGTACTTC. This encodes CASRGVGQGAYEQYF.

The rearrangement uses TRBV15 and TRBJ2-5; 11 bases are a match to TRBD2. CDR3 length: 15 residues. Germline CDR1 reads LNHNV; CDR2 reads YYDKDF (reference sequence). With 1 base clipped from V and 2 bases from J, the junction kept 0 bases outside the gene matches. CDR3 loop: CATSRGLAGQETQYF. The DNA of the CDR3 is TGTGCCACCAGCAGAGGACTAGCGGGACAAGAGACCCAGTACTTC.

The J gene is TRBJ1-3, the V gene TRBV9, with unresolved D. Looked up from germline, CDR1 is SGDLS and CDR2 is YYNGEE. This CDR3 has 14 amino acids. The germline V and J ends were trimmed by 1 base and 0 bases, with 5 bases remaining between them. In DNA form, the CDR3 reads TGTGCCAGCAGCGTAAATCCCTCTGGAAACACCATATATTTT. It specifies CASSVNPSGNTIYF. The variable domain in full, with the rest retrieved from reference TRBV9 and TRBJ1-3, is DSGVTQTPKHLITATGQRVTLRCSPRSGDLSVYWYQQSLDQGLQFLIQYYNGEERAKGNILERFSAQQFPDLHSELNLSSLELGDSALYFCASSVNPSGNTIYFGEGSWLTVV.

This clone has a count of ten or more. This chain connects TRBV7-2 to TRBJ1-5; D gene uncertain. V lost 5 bases and J 0 bases, leaving 5 bases between the germline ends. The CDR3 consists of 13 residues. Germline V gene lookup returns CDR1 SGHTA and CDR2 FQGNSA. The CDR3 DNA reads TGTGCCAGCAGCCCCTATAGCAATCAGCCCCAGCATTTT. It specifies CASSPYSNQPQHF.

The chain joins TRBV5-6 to TRBJ2-1, with D tentatively TRBD2 (6 bases). V lost 4 bases to trimming and J lost 3 bases, with 14 bases between them. The germline CDR1 and CDR2 sequences are SGHDT and YYEEEE. The length of the CDR3 is 15 residues. In DNA, the CDR3 is TGTGCCAGCAGCCCAAAAGCGGGCCTCTACAATGAGCAGTTCTTC. Its protein product is CASSPKAGLYNEQFF.

In its sample, this clone was seen many times. The chain couples TRBV2 to TRBJ2-3, with D perhaps matching TRBD2 (5 bases). V gave up 7 bases and J gave up 0 bases, with 20 bases separating them. In germline, CDR1 is SNHLY, CDR2 FYNNEI. The CDR3 length is 17 residues. Written as DNA, the CDR3 is TGTGCCAGCACCGAAGGATGGAGGCTGCGGAGCACAGATACGCAGTATTTT. This translates into CASTEGWRLRSTDTQYF.

The CDR3 DNA is TGTGCCAGCAGCTTAAAGTTCCGATCTGAAGCTTTCTTT. It is translated as CASSLKFRSEAFF. The chain links TRBV11-3 to TRBJ1-1, with no clear D. V was cut by 2 bases and J by 6 bases, with 10 bases left in between. CDR1 SGHNT and CDR2 YENEEA come from the germline V gene. The CDR3 runs to 13 residues. The full variable domain, rest sourced from reference TRBV11-3 and TRBJ1-1, is EAGVVQSPRYKIIEKKQPVAFWCNPISGHNTLYWYLQNLGQGPELLIRYENEEAVDDSQLPKDRFSAERLKGVDSTLKIQPAELGDSAVYLCASSLKFRSEAFFGQGTRLTVV.

The V gene is TRBV30, the J gene TRBJ2-6; D is perhaps TRBD1 (7 bases). There are 20 residues in the CDR3. CDR1 and CDR2 from the germline V gene are GTSNPN and SVGIG (reference sequence). V was pared by 2 bases and J by 2 bases, with 25 bases between. In DNA, the CDR3 is TGTGCCTGGAGTTTTTCCCGAGTCAGGGGGGTACCGGCTGGGGCCAACGTCCTGACTTTC. As protein: CAWSFSRVRGVPAGANVLTF.